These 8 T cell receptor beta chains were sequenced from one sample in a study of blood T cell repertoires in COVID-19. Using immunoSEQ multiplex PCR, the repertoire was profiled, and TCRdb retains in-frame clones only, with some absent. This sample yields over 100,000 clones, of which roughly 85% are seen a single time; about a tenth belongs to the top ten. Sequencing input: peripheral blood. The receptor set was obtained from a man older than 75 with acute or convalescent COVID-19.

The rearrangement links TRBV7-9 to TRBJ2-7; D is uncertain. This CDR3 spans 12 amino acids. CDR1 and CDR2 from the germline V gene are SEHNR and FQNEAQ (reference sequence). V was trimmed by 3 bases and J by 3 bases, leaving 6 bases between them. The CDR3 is CASSLNGYEQYF. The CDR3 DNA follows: TGTGCCAGCAGCTTGAACGGCTACGAGCAGTACTTC.

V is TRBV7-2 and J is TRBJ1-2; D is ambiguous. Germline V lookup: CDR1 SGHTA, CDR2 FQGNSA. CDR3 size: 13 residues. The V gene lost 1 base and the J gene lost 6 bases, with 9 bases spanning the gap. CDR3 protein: CASSLVYGDGYTF. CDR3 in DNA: TGTGCCAGCAGCTTAGTTTACGGGGATGGCTACACCTTC. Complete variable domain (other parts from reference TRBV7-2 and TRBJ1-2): GAGVSQSPSNKVTEKGKDVELRCDPISGHTALYWYRQSLGQGLEFLIYFQGNSAPDKSGLPSDRFSAERTGGSVSTLTIQRTQQEDSAVYLCASSLVYGDGYTFGSGTRLTVV.

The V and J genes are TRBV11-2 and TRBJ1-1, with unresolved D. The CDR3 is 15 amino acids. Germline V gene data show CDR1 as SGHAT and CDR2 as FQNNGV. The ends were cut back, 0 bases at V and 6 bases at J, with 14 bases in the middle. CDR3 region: CASSLDYGGYSEAFF. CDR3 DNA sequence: TGTGCCAGCAGCTTAGATTACGGAGGGTATTCTGAAGCTTTCTTT. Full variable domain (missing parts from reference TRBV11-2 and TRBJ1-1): EAGVAQSPRYKIIEKRQSVAFWCNPISGHATLYWYQQILGQGPKLLIQFQNNGVVDDSQLPKDRFSAERLKGVDSTLKIQPAKLEDSAVYLCASSLDYGGYSEAFFGQGTRLTVV.

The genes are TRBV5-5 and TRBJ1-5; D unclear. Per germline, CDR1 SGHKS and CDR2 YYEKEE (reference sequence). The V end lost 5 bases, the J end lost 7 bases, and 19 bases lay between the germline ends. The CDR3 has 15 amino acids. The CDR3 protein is CASRLGGSEEQPQHF. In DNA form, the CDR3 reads TGTGCCAGCAGACTAGGTGGCAGCGAGGAACAGCCCCAGCATTTT.

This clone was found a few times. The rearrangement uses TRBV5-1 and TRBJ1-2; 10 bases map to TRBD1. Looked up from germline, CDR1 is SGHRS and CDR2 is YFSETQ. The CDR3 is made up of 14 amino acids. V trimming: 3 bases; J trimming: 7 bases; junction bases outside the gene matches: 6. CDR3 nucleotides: TGCGCCAGCAGCTCGGGGACAGGGGAGCGTGGCTACACCTTC. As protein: CASSSGTGERGYTF.

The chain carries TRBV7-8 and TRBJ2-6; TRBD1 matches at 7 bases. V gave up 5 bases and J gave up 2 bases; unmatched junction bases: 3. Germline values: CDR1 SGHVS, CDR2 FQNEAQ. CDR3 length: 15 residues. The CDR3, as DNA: TGTGCCAGCAGCCCAGACAGGGCTGGGGCCAACGTCCTGACTTTC. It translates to CASSPDRAGANVLTF.

Written as DNA, the CDR3 is TGTGCCAGCAGCAAACTAGCGGGAGGGCCCTCGGGCAATGAGCAGTTCTTC. This sequence encodes CASSKLAGGPSGNEQFF. The chain uses TRBV5-4 and TRBJ2-1; 13 bases map to TRBD2. This CDR3 region has 17 residues. Looked up from germline, CDR1 is SGHNT and CDR2 is YYREEE (reference sequence). After removal of 4 bases from V and 6 bases from J, the junction contained 10 bases not matched to a gene.

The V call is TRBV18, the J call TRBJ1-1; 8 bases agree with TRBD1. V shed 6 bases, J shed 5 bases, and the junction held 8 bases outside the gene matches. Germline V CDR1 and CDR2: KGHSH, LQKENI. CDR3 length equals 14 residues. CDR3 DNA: TGTGCCAGCTCCCTACAGGGGGATTTAACTGAAGCTTTCTTT. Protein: CASSLQGDLTEAFF.